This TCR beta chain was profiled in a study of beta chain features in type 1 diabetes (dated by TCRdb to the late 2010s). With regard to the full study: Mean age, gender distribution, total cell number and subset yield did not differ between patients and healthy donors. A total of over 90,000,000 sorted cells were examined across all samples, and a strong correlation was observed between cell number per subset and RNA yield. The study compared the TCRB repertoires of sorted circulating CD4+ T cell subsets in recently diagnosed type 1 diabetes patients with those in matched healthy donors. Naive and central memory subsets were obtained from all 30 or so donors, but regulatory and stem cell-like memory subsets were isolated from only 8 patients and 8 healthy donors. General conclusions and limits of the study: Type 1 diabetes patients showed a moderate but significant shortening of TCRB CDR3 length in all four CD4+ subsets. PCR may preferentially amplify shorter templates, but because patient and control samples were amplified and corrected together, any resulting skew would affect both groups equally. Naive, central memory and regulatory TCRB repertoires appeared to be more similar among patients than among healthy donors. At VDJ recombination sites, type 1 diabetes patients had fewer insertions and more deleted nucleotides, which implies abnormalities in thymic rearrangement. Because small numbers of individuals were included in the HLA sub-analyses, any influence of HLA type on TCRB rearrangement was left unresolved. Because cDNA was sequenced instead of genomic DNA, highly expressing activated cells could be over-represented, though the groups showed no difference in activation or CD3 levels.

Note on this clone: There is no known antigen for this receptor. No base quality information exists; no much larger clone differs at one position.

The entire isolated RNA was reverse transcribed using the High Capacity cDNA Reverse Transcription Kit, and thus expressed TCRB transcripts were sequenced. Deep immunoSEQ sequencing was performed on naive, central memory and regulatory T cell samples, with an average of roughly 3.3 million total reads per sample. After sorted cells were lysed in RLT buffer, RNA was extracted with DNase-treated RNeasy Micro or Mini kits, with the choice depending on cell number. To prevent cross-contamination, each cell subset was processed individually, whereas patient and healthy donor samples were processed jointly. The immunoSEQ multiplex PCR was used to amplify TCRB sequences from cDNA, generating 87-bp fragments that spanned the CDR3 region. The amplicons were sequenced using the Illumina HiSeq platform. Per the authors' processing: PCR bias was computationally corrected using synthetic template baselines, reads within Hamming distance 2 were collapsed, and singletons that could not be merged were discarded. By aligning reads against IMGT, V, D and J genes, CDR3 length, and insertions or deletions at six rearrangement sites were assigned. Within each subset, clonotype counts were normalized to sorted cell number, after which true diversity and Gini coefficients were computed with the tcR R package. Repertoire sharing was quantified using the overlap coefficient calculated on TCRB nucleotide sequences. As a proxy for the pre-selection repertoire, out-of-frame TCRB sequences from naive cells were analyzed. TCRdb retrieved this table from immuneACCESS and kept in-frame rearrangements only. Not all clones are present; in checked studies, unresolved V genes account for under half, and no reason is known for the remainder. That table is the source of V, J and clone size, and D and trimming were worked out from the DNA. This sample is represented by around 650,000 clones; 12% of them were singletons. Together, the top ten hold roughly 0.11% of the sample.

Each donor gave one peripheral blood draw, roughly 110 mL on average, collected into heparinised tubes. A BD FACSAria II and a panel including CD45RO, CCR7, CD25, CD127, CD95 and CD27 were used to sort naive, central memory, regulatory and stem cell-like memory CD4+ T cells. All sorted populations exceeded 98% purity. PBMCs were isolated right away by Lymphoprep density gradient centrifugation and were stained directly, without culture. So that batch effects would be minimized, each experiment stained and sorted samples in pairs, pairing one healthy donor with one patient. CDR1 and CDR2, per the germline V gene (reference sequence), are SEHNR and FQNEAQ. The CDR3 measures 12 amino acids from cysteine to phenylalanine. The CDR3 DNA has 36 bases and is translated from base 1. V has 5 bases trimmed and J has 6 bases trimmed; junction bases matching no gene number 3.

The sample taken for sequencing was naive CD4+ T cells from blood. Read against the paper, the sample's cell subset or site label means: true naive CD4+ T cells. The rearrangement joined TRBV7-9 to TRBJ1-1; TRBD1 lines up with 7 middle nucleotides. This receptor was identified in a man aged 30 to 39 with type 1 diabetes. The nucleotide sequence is TGTGCCAGCAGCATAACAGGGGCTGAAGCTTTCTTT. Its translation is CASSITGAEAFF.